The 21 T cell receptor beta chains below were found in one sample sequenced in a study of blood T cell repertoires in COVID-19 (dated by TCRdb to 2019 to 2021). Libraries were prepared through the immunoSEQ multiplex PCR assay. Drawn from immuneACCESS, this table holds only the in-frame rearrangements with V and J called that TCRdb kept. Clones are partly lost; checked studies trace under half to an unresolved V gene and leave the rest unexplained. This sample has hundreds of thousands of clones in its table, and about 89% of those were observed once. The ten largest make up roughly 7.4% of the sample. Sequencing input: peripheral blood. Receptor source: a woman aged 45-65 years with COVID-19, enrolled during active disease.

J is TRBJ2-7 and V is TRBV9; 8 bases line up with TRBD2. Trimming took 0 bases from V and 6 from J; bases not matched to a gene: 2. Germline CDR1 SGDLS, CDR2 YYNGEE. This CDR3 has 13 residues. CDR3 bases: TGTGCCAGCAGCGTAGACGCGGGGGGCGAGCAGTACTTC. It translates to CASSVDAGGEQYF.

This sequence joins TRBV19 and TRBJ1-6, with D perhaps matching TRBD1 (6 bases). Trimming shortened V by 6 bases and J by 2 bases, and 17 bases separated the two germline ends. The CDR3 loop spans 17 amino acids. Germline CDR1 LNHDA, CDR2 SQIVND (reference sequence). The chain's CDR3 is CASRKSSGAAYNSPLHF. The CDR3 nucleotides read TGTGCCAGTAGAAAAAGTTCAGGGGCCGCCTATAATTCACCCCTCCACTTT.

With regard to this clone: The same CDR3 is also encoded by other DNA sequences in this sample. The chain recombines TRBV19 with TRBJ1-5; 11 positions agree with TRBD1. V was pared by 9 bases and J by 6 bases, with 4 bases of the junction left unmatched. This CDR3 has 13 amino acids. Germline values: CDR1 LNHDA, CDR2 SQIVND (reference sequence). Here the CDR3 DNA reads TGTGCCAGCTCGGACAGGGGGCGTCAGCCCCAGCATTTT. This translates into CASSDRGRQPQHF.

This chain links TRBV3-1 (or the pseudogene TRBV3-2) with TRBJ2-7, with D possibly TRBD2 on 6 matching bases. Germline CDR1 LGHDT, CDR2 YNNKEL (reference sequence). This CDR3 is 11 amino acids long. V shed 5 bases and J shed 6 bases, with 8 bases lying between them. This CDR3 reads CASSEEGEQYF. Written as DNA, the CDR3 is TGTGCCAGCAGCGAGGAGGGCGAGCAGTACTTC.

This chain links TRBV5-1 with TRBJ2-3; 7 bases align to TRBD1. CDR1 and CDR2 from the germline V gene are SGHRS and YFSETQ. V lost 5 bases, J lost 2 bases, and 8 bases stayed unmatched. This CDR3 is built from 15 residues. The CDR3 protein is CASRLLQGNTDTQYF. DNA of the CDR3: TGCGCCAGCAGATTGCTACAGGGGAACACAGATACGCAGTATTTT.

The chain carries TRBV12-3 or TRBV12-4 and TRBJ2-3; D is undetermined. The CDR3 contains 12 residues. Trimming shortened V by 7 bases and J by 3 bases, and 8 bases separated the two germline ends. The CDR3 DNA reads as TGTGCCAGCATGGTGAGGACAGATACGCAGTATTTT. It is translated as CASMVRTDTQYF.

This clone has just a few counts. The chain joins TRBV5-1 to TRBJ1-2, with D unresolved. Trimming removed 1 base from V and 6 bases from J, with 10 bases in between. This CDR3 has 13 residues. Germline V lookup: CDR1 SGHRS, CDR2 YFSETQ. The CDR3 nucleotides are TGCGCCAGCAGCTTGTATCGGGGAGATGGCTACACCTTC. It yields the protein CASSLYRGDGYTF.

This clone was found a few times. The chain is built from TRBV5-1 and TRBJ2-2, with 7 bases lining up with TRBD1. Trimming removed 4 bases from V and 3 bases from J; junction bases left unmatched: 12. In germline, CDR1 is SGHRS, CDR2 YFSETQ. The CDR3 length is 17 residues. Written as DNA, the CDR3 is TGCGCCAGCAGCATAGATCGACAGGGAATGGACACCGGGGAGCTGTTTTTT. Its translation is CASSIDRQGMDTGELFF.

The chain joins TRBV30 to TRBJ1-6; D gene unclear. The CDR3 extends over 13 amino acids. Trimming stripped 8 bases from V and 6 bases from J, with 14 bases between. The germline gives CDR1 GTSNPN, CDR2 SVGIG (reference sequence). This CDR3 reads CARGVASNSPLHF. In nucleotides, the CDR3 is TGTGCCCGTGGAGTGGCCAGTAATTCACCCCTCCACTTT.

The gene calls are TRBV28 and TRBJ2-7, with a weak D call TRBD1 (5 bases). V lost 6 bases, J lost 1 base, and 10 bases lay in between. The germline V gene encodes CDR1 MDHEN and CDR2 SYDVKM. The CDR3 loop spans 13 amino acids. CDR3 nucleotides: TGTGCCAGCAGCTCTCGACAGTCCTACGAGCAGTACTTC. Protein sequence: CASSSRQSYEQYF.

The chain has TRBV9 and TRBJ1-1, with 8 bases aligning to TRBD1. This CDR3 has 13 amino acids. CDR1 is SGDLS and CDR2 is YYNGEE in the germline V gene. The V and J ends lost 3 bases and 6 bases, in that order; junction bases with no gene match: 4. CDR3 nucleotides: TGTGCCAGCAGCGCCCCACAGGGGGCTGAAGCTTTCTTT. Its translation: CASSAPQGAEAFF.

This clone appeared once. V gene TRBV10-1 combines with J gene TRBJ1-1; 11 bases line up with TRBD1. Germline CDR1 WNHNN, CDR2 SYGVQD (reference sequence). This CDR3 region has 13 residues. The V and J ends lost 7 bases and 3 bases, in that order; junction bases with no gene match: 1. CDR3 residues: CASKGQGDTEAFF. CDR3 bases: TGCGCCAGCAAGGGACAGGGGGACACTGAAGCTTTCTTT.

The chain employs TRBV3-1 (or the pseudogene TRBV3-2) and TRBJ1-2, with TRBD1 matching 8 bases. With 2 bases clipped from V and 6 bases from J, the junction kept 8 bases outside the gene matches. CDR1 and CDR2 from the germline V gene are LGHDT and YNNKEL (reference sequence). The CDR3 is 15 residues long. The CDR3 DNA reads as TGTGCCAGCAGCCAAACAGGGGGGTCTGGGAATGGCTACACCTTC. This translates into CASSQTGGSGNGYTF.

This rearrangement joins TRBV30 to TRBJ1-6, with D unclear. The germline V gene encodes CDR1 GTSNPN and CDR2 SVGIG (reference sequence). The CDR3 has 13 residues. V shed 1 base and J shed 7 bases, with 8 bases lying between them. CDR3 sequence reads: CAWSAGVNSPLHF. The CDR3 nucleotides are TGTGCCTGGAGTGCCGGGGTCAATTCACCCCTCCACTTT.

This clone showed up just a few times. This chain uses TRBV25-1 with TRBJ1-1; D perhaps matches TRBD1 (5 bases). The V gene's germline CDR1 is MGHDK and CDR2 SYGVNS. The CDR3 covers 13 residues. V dropped 7 bases and J dropped 10 bases, with 19 bases sitting between them. In DNA form, the CDR3 reads TGTGCCAGCACCTTAGTGGGGGGTGAAGGAGCTTTCTTT. Protein product: CASTLVGGEGAFF.

This clone was picked up a small number of times. The chain has TRBV7-2 and TRBJ2-5, with a possible D match to TRBD2 (5 bases). From germline, CDR1 is SGHTA and CDR2 FQGNSA. CDR3 length equals 13 residues. The germline V and J ends were trimmed by 5 bases and 5 bases, with 12 bases remaining between them. The CDR3 coding sequence is TGTGCCAGCAGCGCGGGCCCAGAGGAGACCCAGTACTTC. This gives the protein CASSAGPEETQYF.

Worth noting for this clone: The sample carries other DNA sequences with the same CDR3. This rearrangement joins TRBV28 to TRBJ1-2, with 7 nucleotides matching TRBD1. The germline V gene has CDR1 MDHEN and CDR2 SYDVKM. The CDR3 loop spans 13 amino acids. V lost 3 bases and J lost 2; bases outside the gene matches: 0. The CDR3 DNA reads TGTGCCAGCAGTTTGGGACAGAACTATGGCTACACCTTC. Translating gives CASSLGQNYGYTF.

The gene calls are TRBV19 and TRBJ1-2; the D is unclear. The ends were cut back, 1 base at V and 5 bases at J, with 11 bases in the middle. Germline V gene data show CDR1 as LNHDA and CDR2 as SQIVND (reference sequence). The length of the CDR3 is 14 residues. CDR3 nucleotides: TGTGCCAGTAGTATAGGCGGGAATCGGTATGGCTACACCTTC. The encoded protein is CASSIGGNRYGYTF.

This chain links TRBV7-3 with TRBJ1-2; 9 nucleotides align to TRBD1. The CDR3 contains 13 residues. The V gene end was trimmed by 5 bases and the J gene end by 5 bases; junction bases not matched to a gene: 3. CDR1 is SGHTA, CDR2 FQGTGA, per germline. In DNA form, the CDR3 reads TGTGCCAGCAGCCCGGACAGGGGTTATGGCTACACCTTC. Translation: CASSPDRGYGYTF. Using reference TRBV7-3 and TRBJ1-2 for the parts outside the CDR3, the full variable domain is GAGVSQTPSNKVTEKGKYVELRCDPISGHTALYWYRQSLGQGPEFLIYFQGTGAADDSGLPNDRFFAVRPEGSVSTLKIQRTERGDSAVYLCASSPDRGYGYTFGSGTRLTVV.

The chain uses TRBV24-1 and TRBJ2-5, with 9 bases matching TRBD1. This CDR3 is built from 16 residues. The trim removed 0 bases at V and 5 bases at J, leaving 6 bases unmatched. From germline, CDR1 is KGHDR and CDR2 SFDVKD. The DNA for the CDR3 is TGTGCCACCAGTGATTTGGGGACAGGGCTCCGGGAGACCCAGTACTTC. This encodes CATSDLGTGLRETQYF.

This chain uses TRBV4-2 with TRBJ2-1; possible D gene TRBD2, 6 bases. V lost 0 bases and J lost 6, with 12 bases in between. CDR1 and CDR2 (germline): LGHNA, YNFKEQ. The CDR3 spans 15 residues. CDR3 sequence: CASSQDGGSGNEQFF. Written as DNA, the CDR3 is TGTGCCAGCAGCCAAGACGGGGGTAGCGGCAATGAGCAGTTCTTC.